This TCR beta chain was documented in a study of tumor and adjacent non-tumor tissue in lung cancer. Overall study: Patients comprised about a dozen adenocarcinoma, a couple of squamous cell carcinoma and 1 small cell lung cancer. Aged about 30 to 76 years, patients included 10 men and several women with stage I to III disease.

TCRbeta libraries were built with three rounds of nested PCR, modified from ARM-PCR. In TCRdb, the multiplex PCR reads were re-called with MiXCR into one record per CDR3 protein. The sample yields about 200,000 distinct CDR3 sequences, about two thirds seen once. This CDR3 region has 15 residues. Germline V gene data show CDR1 as LGHNA and CDR2 as YSLEER. This sample's RNA came from whole unsorted tissue. This clonotype was observed a single time. Relative to the germline gene, one junction end is altered; a read error may explain this. This rearrangement joins TRBV4-3 to TRBJ1-2; unclear D gene. This TCR was recovered from a man aged 55 to 70 with non-small cell lung cancer. The sequenced sample was lung tumor tissue. CDR3 in DNA: TGCGCCAGCAACCAAGATTATAAAGGGAACTATGGCTACACCTTC. Translation gives CASNQDYKGNYGYTF.